This T cell receptor (beta chain) is from a study of tumour-infiltrating T cells in Burkitt lymphoma. On the study more broadly: Overall and progression-free survival were predicted by productive clonality.

Assay used: immunoSEQ multiplex PCR; TCRdb lists only in-frame clones, some missing. The sample consists of approximately 15,000 clones, approximately 29% of them appearing once. This clone came up a few times. V lost 2 bases and J 4 bases, leaving 11 bases between the germline ends. Per germline, CDR1 GTSNPN and CDR2 SVGIG (reference sequence). CDR3 length: 13 residues. The V call is TRBV30, the J call TRBJ1-2, with D possibly matching TRBD1 (5 bases). Sequenced: tumor tissue. The sequence was collected from a human donor with diffuse large B-cell lymphoma. The CDR3 here is CAWSPYGGYGYTF. CDR3 nucleotides: TGTGCCTGGAGTCCTTACGGGGGCTATGGCTACACCTTC.